A single T cell receptor beta chain is shown here with its context. The antigen it binds to is not known. Qualities for individual bases were not recorded, and no much larger clone is one base off. The data are from a study of blood T cell repertoires in COVID-19 (dated by TCRdb to the early 2020s). Background for the entire study: The collaborator samples originated in the United States, Italy and Spain and spanned the acute and convalescent phases of COVID-19. The prospective study material was composed of cDNA or gDNA derived from T cells, B-cell-depleted T cells, or PBMCs. Where available, HLA class I and class II types were taken from metadata supplied by the sample provider and were not determined by assay-based typing. Samples were obtained from the ongoing ImmuneRACE study (first 160 participants) and from about 1,300 subjects provided by 6 global collaborators. The repertoires were made available in a free public database intended to serve as a resource for research on the immune response to SARS-CoV-2. The dataset comprised deeply sampled blood TCRbeta repertoires from subjects exposed to, actively infected with, or recovered from COVID-19. Sample metadata almost always included a de-identified subject ID, COVID-19 status, age in years and sex.

V loses 2 bases of germline sequence and J loses 5 bases, and the interval between the two ends is 10 bases. The CDR3 spans 13 residues, from the cysteine through the phenylalanine. Just the 39-base CDR3 DNA is kept, in frame starting at base 1. Whole blood was collected in K2EDTA tubes by collaborating institutions according to the institutions' own protocols. For TCRbeta analysis, collaborators shipped samples as frozen whole blood, isolated PBMCs, or DNA extracted from either of those sample types. Broader findings and caveats from the paper: Clinical and demographic metadata were provided uncurated, with the amount varying by source and participant.

TCRbeta CDR3 regions were amplified from genomic DNA by means of the immunoSEQ Assay, a bias-controlled multiplex PCR. The original methods were these. The number of nucleated cells in each sample was estimated by amplification of reference gene primers within the assay. To quantify the absolute abundance of each unique TCRbeta CDR3 rearrangement, sequence reads were collapsed and filtered. For each sample, productive Simpson clonality was calculated as the square root of Simpson's diversity index over productive rearrangements. The table was pulled from immuneACCESS by TCRdb, which kept in-frame rearrangements only. Such tables lose some clones; where checked, under half of the loss comes from unresolved V genes, and the rest has no known cause. V and J calls and clone size follow that table, whereas D and trimming were derived from the DNA. Counted in this sample were some 110,000 clones; approximately 72% of them appeared once. Approximately 20% of the sample comes from the top ten.

The chain is encoded by TRBV12-3 or TRBV12-4 joined to TRBJ2-7, with no D gene named confidently. The TCR comes from a woman aged 70-85 years with acute or convalescent COVID-19. Specimen: peripheral blood. The bases read TGTGCCAGCAGTTTATTCTCTATGAACGAGCAGTACTTC. This sequence encodes CASSLFSMNEQYF.